Detailed here is one T cell receptor (beta chain). The antigen it recognizes is unknown. Within one base of it there is no much larger clone, and no base qualities were kept. According to the germline V gene, CDR1 reads MNHEY and CDR2 reads SVGAGI. There are 15 amino acids in the CDR3, from cysteine to phenylalanine inclusive. Only the CDR3 region is kept as DNA, spanning 45 bases read in frame from base 1. Unmatched junction bases come to 15, with V trimmed by 7 bases and J by 7 bases. TCRbeta CDR3 regions were amplified from genomic DNA by means of the immunoSEQ Assay, a bias-controlled multiplex PCR. Regarding the original processing steps: The number of nucleated cells in each sample was estimated by amplification of reference gene primers within the assay. To quantify the absolute abundance of each unique TCRbeta CDR3 rearrangement, sequence reads were collapsed and filtered. For each sample, productive Simpson clonality was calculated by taking the square root of Simpson's diversity index across productive rearrangements. Imported from immuneACCESS, the table was reduced by TCRdb to in-frame sequences with V and J called. These copies leave out some clones; in studies compared against another copy, an unresolved V gene accounts for under half, and the cause of the remainder is not known. V and J calls and clone size follow that table, whereas D and trimming were derived from the DNA. Here the sample has over 45,000 clones; roughly 84% occur a single time. The ten most abundant clones make up over 5.5% of the sample.

The sample originates from a study of blood T cell repertoires in COVID-19 (dated by TCRdb to the early 2020s). About the full investigation: Collaborator samples came from the United States, Italy and Spain and covered acute and convalescent phases of COVID-19. The material from the prospective study consisted of cDNA or gDNA derived from T cells, B-cell-depleted T cells, or PBMCs. Deeply sampled blood TCRbeta repertoires from subjects exposed to, actively infected with, or recovered from COVID-19 were included in the dataset. The repertoires were released in a freely available public database intended as a resource for research on the immune response to SARS-CoV-2. The samples were drawn from two sources: the first 160 participants of the ongoing ImmuneRACE study, and 1,000 to 1,500 subjects contributed by 6 global collaborators. A de-identified subject ID, COVID-19 status, age in years and sex were almost always included in the sample metadata. Where available, HLA class I and class II types were taken from metadata supplied by the sample provider and were not determined by assay-based typing. Results and caveats for the whole study, not just this receptor: The amount of clinical and demographic metadata varied by source and participant and was provided uncurated.

Each collaborating institution followed its own protocols to collect whole blood in K2EDTA tubes. For TCRbeta analysis, collaborators shipped samples in one of three forms: frozen whole blood, isolated PBMCs, or DNA extracted from either of those sample types. Recombination linked TRBV6-5 to TRBJ2-7; 8 central nucleotides agree with TRBD2. The sequenced sample consisted of peripheral blood. This TCR was sampled from a man aged 50-60 years with active COVID-19. The CDR3 is CASTQGRAGGGEQYF. Here is the DNA: TGTGCCAGCACCCAAGGGAGGGCGGGAGGAGGAGAGCAGTACTTC.